This T cell receptor (beta chain) was recovered during a study of CD8+CD57+ T cells in acquired aplastic anemia. Sequenced patients had shown CD8+CD57+ cell expansion by flow cytometry. The study profiled TCR beta VDJ and CDR3 using genomic DNA as template. TCRdb reanalysed the reads using MiXCR and keeps one entry per CDR3 protein. The repertoire holds 310,000 or so distinct CDR3 sequences, with roughly 59% as singletons. The germline V gene encodes CDR1 SGHVS and CDR2 FNYEAQ. This CDR3 spans 18 amino acids. This sequence was found in a human donor with aplastic anemia. The chain carries TRBV7-6 and TRBJ2-1; 16 nucleotides agree with TRBD2. The DNA end is a closer match to TRBJ2-5, so the J assignment may be wrong. Source material: sorted CD4+, CD8+, or CD8+CD57+ T cells (not recorded which) from PBMCs. CDR3 sequence reads: CASSSPGTSGREGETQYF. CDR3 coding DNA: TGTGCCAGCAGCTCGCCCGGGACTAGCGGGAGGGAGGGAGAGACCCAGTACTTC.